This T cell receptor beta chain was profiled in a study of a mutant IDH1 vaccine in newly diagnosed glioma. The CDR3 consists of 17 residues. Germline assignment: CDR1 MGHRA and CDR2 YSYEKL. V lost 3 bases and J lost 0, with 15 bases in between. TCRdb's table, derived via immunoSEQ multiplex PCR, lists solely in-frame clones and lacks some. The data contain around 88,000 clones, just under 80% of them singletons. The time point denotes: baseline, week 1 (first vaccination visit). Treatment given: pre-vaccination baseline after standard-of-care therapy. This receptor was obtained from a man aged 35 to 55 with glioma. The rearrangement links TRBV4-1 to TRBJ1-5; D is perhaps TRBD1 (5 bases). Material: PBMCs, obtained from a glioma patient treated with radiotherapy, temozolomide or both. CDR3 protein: CASSQPFRGSSNQPQHF. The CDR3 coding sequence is TGCGCCAGCAGCCAGCCGTTTCGGGGGAGTAGCAATCAGCCCCAGCATTTT.